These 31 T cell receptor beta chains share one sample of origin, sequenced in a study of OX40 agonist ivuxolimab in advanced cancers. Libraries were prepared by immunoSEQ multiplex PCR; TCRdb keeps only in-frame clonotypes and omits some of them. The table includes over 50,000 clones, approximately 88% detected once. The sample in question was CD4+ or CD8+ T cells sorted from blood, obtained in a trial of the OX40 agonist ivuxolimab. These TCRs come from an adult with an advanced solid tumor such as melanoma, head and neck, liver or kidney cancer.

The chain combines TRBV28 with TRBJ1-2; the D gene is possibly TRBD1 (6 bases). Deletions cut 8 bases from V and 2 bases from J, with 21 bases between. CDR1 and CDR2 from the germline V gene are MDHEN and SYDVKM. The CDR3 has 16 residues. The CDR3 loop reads CASGGGRDTENYGYTF. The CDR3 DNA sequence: TGTGCCAGCGGGGGGGGCAGGGACACGGAAAACTATGGCTACACCTTC.

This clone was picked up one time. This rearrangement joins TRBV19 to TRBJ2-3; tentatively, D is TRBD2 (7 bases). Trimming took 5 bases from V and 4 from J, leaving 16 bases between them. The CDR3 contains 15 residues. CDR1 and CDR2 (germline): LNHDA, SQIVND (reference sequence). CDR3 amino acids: CASSGGGQMADTQYF. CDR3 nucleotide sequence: TGTGCCAGTAGTGGGGGGGGACAAATGGCAGATACGCAGTATTTT.

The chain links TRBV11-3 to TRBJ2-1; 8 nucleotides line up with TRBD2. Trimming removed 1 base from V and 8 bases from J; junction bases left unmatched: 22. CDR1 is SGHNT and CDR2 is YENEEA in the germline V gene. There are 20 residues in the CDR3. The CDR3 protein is CASSLASLNWGGRIDDEQFF. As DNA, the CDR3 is TGTGCCAGCAGCTTAGCTAGTTTGAATTGGGGCGGGAGGATTGACGATGAGCAGTTCTTC.

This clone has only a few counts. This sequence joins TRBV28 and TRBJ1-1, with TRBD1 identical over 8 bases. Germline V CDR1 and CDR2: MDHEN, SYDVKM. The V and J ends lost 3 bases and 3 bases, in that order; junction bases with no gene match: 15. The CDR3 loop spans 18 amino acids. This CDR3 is CASSFPRDRGEKYTEAFF. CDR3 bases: TGTGCCAGCAGTTTCCCTCGAGACAGGGGCGAGAAATACACTGAAGCTTTCTTT. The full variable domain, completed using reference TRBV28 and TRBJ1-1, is DVKVTQSSRYLVKRTGEKVFLECVQDMDHENMFWYRQDPGLGLRLIYFSYDVKMKEKGDIPEGYSVSREKKERFSLILESASTNQTSMYLCASSFPRDRGEKYTEAFFGQGTRLTVV.

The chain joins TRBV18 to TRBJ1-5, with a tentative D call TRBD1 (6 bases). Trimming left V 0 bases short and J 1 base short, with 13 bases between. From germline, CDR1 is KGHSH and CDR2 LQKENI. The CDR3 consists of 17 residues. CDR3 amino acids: CASSPPLGRGSNQPQHF. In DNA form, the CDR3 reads TGTGCCAGCTCACCACCTTTGGGGAGGGGGAGCAATCAGCCCCAGCATTTT.

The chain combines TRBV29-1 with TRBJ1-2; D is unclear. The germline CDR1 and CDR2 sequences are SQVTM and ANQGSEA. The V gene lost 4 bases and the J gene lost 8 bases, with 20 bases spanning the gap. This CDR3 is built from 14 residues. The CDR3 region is CSVAPAGRLKGYTF. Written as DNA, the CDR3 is TGCAGCGTTGCCCCGGCTGGCAGACTAAAGGGCTACACCTTC.

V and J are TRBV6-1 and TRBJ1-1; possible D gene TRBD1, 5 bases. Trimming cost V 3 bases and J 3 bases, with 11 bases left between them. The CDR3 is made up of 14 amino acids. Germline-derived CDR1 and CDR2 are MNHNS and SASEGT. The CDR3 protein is CASSDGGGDTEAFF. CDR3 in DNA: TGTGCCAGCAGTGACGGGGGAGGGGACACTGAAGCTTTCTTT.

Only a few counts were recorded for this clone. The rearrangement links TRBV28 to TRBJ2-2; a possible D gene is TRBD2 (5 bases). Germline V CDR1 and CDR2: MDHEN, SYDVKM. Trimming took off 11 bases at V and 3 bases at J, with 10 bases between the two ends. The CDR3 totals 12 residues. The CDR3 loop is CASDGDTGELFF. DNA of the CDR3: TGTGCCTCGGACGGGGACACCGGGGAGCTGTTTTTT.

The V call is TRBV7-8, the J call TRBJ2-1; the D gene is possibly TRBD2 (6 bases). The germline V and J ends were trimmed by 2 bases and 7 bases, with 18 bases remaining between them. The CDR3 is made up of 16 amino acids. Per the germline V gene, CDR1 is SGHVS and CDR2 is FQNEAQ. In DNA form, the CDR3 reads TGTGCCAGCAGCTTAATCGTGCCATCCGGGGGAAATGAGCAGTTCTTC. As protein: CASSLIVPSGGNEQFF.

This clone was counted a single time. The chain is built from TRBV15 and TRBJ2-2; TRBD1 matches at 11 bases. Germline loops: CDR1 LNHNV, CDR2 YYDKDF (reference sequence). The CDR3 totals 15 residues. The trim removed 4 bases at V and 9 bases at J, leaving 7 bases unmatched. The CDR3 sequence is CATSKGQGASWELFF. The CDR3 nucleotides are TGTGCCACCAGCAAAGGACAGGGGGCTAGCTGGGAGCTGTTTTTT.

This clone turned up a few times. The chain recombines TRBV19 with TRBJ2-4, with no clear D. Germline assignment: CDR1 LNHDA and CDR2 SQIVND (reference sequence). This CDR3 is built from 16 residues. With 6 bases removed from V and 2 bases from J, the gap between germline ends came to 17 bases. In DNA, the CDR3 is TGTGCCAGTAGCCCCCAAGAAACCTCAACCAAAAACATTCAGTACTTC. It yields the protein CASSPQETSTKNIQYF. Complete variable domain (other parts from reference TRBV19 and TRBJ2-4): DGGITQSPKYLFRKEGQNVTLSCEQNLNHDAMYWYRQDPGQGLRLIYYSQIVNDFQKGDIAEGYSVSREKKESFPLTVTSAQKNPTAFYLCASSPQETSTKNIQYFGAGTRLSVL.

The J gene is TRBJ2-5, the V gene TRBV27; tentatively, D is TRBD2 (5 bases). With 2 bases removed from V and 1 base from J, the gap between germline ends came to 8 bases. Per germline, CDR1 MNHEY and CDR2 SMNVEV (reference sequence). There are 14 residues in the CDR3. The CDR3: CASSLRGFQETQYF. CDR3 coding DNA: TGTGCCAGCAGTTTACGCGGGTTCCAAGAGACCCAGTACTTC.

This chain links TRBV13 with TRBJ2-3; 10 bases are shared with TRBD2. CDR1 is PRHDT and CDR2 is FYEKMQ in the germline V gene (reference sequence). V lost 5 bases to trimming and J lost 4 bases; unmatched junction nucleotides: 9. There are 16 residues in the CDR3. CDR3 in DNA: TGTGCCAGCAGCCACTTAGCGGGAGGAAACGCAGATACGCAGTATTTT. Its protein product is CASSHLAGGNADTQYF.

CDR3 nucleotides: TGTGCCAGCAGTCTCGACAGGGCGCCTACCACAGATACGCAGTATTTT. Translated: CASSLDRAPTTDTQYF. The chain joins TRBV28 to TRBJ2-3, with 7 bases matching TRBD1. V lost 5 bases to trimming and J lost 2 bases; unmatched junction nucleotides: 10. This CDR3 has 16 residues. Per germline, CDR1 MDHEN and CDR2 SYDVKM.

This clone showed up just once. CDR3 residues: CASSLVGGAGETQYF. The CDR3 coding sequence is TGTGCCAGCAGCTTAGTCGGGGGGGCAGGGGAGACCCAGTACTTC. V and J are TRBV7-6 and TRBJ2-5; 8 bases agree with TRBD2. This CDR3 has 15 amino acids. J gave up 5 bases and V 1 base, and 6 bases lay outside the gene matches. Germline V gene sequence: CDR1 SGHVS, CDR2 FNYEAQ.

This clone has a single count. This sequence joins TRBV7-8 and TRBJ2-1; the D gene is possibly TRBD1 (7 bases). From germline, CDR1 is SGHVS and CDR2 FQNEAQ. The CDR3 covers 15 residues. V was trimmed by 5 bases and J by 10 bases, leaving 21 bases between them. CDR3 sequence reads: CASSPRTGRELEQFF. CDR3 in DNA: TGTGCCAGCAGCCCGCGGACAGGCCGGGAGCTAGAGCAGTTCTTC.

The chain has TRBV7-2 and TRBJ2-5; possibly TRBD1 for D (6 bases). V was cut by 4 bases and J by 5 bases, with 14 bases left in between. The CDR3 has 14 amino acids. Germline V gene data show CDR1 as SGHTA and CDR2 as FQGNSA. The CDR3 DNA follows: TGTGCCAGCAGCTCCAGGGACAAGAGGGAGACCCAGTACTTC. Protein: CASSSRDKRETQYF.

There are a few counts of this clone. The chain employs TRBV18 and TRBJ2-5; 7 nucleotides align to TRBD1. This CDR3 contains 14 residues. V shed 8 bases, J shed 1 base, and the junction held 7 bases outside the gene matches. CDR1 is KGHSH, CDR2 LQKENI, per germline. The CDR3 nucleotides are TGTGCCAGCCACGCAAGGGGGCTCCAAGAGACCCAGTACTTC. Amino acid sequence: CASHARGLQETQYF.

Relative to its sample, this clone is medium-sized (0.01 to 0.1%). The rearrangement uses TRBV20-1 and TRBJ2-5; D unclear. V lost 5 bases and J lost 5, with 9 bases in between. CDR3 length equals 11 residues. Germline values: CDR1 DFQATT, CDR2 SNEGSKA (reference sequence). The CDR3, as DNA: TGCAGTGCTGTGACATCGGAGACCCAGTACTTC. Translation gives CSAVTSETQYF.

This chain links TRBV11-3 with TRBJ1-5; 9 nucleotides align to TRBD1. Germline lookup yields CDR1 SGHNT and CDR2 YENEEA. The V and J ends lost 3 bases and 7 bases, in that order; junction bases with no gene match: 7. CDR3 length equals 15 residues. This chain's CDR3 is CASSFNTGGGQPQHF. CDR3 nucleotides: TGTGCCAGCAGCTTTAACACAGGGGGCGGACAGCCCCAGCATTTT.

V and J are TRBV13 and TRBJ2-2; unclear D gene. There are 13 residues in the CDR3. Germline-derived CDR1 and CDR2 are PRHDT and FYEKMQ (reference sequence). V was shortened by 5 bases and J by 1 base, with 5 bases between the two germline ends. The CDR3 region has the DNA TGTGCCAGCAGCGAACAGAACACCGGGGAGCTGTTTTTT. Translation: CASSEQNTGELFF.

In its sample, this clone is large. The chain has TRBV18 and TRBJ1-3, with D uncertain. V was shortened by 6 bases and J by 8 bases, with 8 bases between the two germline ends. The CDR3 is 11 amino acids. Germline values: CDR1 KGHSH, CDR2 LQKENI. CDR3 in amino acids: CASSTKDTIYF. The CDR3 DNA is TGTGCCAGCTCCACAAAGGACACCATATATTTT.

DNA of the CDR3: TGTGCCAGCAGCCCACAGGGGGCGCGGACTGAAGCTTTCTTT. As protein: CASSPQGARTEAFF. V is TRBV7-9 and J is TRBJ1-1, with 9 bases fitting TRBD1. Germline loops: CDR1 SEHNR, CDR2 FQNEAQ (reference sequence). Losses at the gene ends were 5 bases for V and 5 bases for J; bases not matched to a gene: 6. The CDR3 consists of 14 residues. The whole variable domain, filled in from reference TRBV7-9 and TRBJ1-1, reads DTGVSQNPRHKITKRGQNVTFRCDPISEHNRLYWYRQTLGQGPEFLTYFQNEAQLEKSRLLSDRFSAERPKGSFSTLEIQRTEQGDSAMYLCASSPQGARTEAFFGQGTRLTVV.

The CDR3 nucleotides read TGTGCCAGCAGCCCCCCGGGGGCCCCTTCTTTGGGGCAGTACTTC. This sequence encodes CASSPPGAPSLGQYF. The chain combines TRBV7-9 with TRBJ2-7, with D perhaps being TRBD1 or TRBD2 (6 bases each). Trimming left V 5 bases short and J 9 bases short, with 23 bases between. The CDR3 runs 15 residues. Germline V gene data show CDR1 as SEHNR and CDR2 as FQNEAQ (reference sequence).

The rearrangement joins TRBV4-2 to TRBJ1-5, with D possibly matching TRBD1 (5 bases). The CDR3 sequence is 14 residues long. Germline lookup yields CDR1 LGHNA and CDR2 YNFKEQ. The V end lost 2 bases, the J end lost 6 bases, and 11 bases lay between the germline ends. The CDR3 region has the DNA TGTGCCAGCAGCCAATCCAGGGAGGGTCAGCCCCAGCATTTT. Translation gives CASSQSREGQPQHF.

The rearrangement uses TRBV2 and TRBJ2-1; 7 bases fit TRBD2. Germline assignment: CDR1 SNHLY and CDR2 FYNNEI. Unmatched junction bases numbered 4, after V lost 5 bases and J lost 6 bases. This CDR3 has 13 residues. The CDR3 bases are TGTGCCAGCAGTTATTGGGGGGGCAATGAGCAGTTCTTC. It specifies CASSYWGGNEQFF.

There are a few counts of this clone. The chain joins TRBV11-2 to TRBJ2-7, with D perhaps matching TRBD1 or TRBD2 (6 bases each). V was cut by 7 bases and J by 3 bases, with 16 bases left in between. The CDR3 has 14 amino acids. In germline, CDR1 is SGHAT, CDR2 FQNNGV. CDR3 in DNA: TGTGCCAGCACCCTAGGAGGGGGGAACTACGAGCAGTACTTC. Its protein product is CASTLGGGNYEQYF.

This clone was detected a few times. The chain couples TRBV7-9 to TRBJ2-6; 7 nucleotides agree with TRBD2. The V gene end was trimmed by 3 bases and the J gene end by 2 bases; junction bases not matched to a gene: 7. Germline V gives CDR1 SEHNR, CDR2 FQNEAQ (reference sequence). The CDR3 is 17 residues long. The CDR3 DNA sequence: TGTGCCAGCAGCTTTTTTGGGGGAGGGGCTGGGGCCAACGTCCTGACTTTC. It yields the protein CASSFFGGGAGANVLTF.

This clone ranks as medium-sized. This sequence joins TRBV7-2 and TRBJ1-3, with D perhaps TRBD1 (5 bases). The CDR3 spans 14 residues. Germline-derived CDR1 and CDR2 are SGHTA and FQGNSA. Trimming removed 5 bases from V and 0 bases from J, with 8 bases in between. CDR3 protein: CASSKQVSGNTIYF. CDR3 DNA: TGTGCCAGCAGCAAACAGGTCTCTGGAAACACCATATATTTT.

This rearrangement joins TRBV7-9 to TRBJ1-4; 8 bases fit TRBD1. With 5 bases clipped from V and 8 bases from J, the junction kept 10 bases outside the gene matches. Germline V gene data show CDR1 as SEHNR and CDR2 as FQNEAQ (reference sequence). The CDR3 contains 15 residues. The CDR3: CASSDNTGGAEKLFF. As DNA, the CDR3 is TGTGCCAGCAGCGACAACACAGGGGGGGCGGAAAAACTGTTTTTT.

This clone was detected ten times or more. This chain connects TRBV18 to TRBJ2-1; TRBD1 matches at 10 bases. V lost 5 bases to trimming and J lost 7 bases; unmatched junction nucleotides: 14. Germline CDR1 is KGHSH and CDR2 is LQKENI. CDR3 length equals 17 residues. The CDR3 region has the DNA TGTGCCAGCTCAGTACTTCCGGGACAGGGGACGACGAATGAGCAGTTCTTC. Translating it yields CASSVLPGQGTTNEQFF.